This TCR beta chain is from a study of blood T cell repertoires in COVID-19. As for the study in general: The study drew acute and convalescent COVID-19 samples from the United States, Italy and Spain. The analysed material was cDNA or gDNA that came from T cells, B-cell-depleted T cells, or PBMCs.

Per the authors' pipeline: Reference gene primer amplification in the assay estimated nucleated cell counts. TCRdb's copy holds only in-frame clones and misses some; the assay was immunoSEQ multiplex PCR. V and J calls and clone size come straight from that table; D and trimming were deduced from the DNA. The data contain 65,000 to 90,000 clones, about 72% of them singletons. This CDR3 region has 14 residues. Germline CDR1 is MNHNY and CDR2 is SVGAGI (reference sequence). V was clipped by 5 bases and J by 6 bases; unmatched bases: 9. V and J are TRBV6-6 and TRBJ1-2; 7 bases map to TRBD1. The TCR originated in a man aged 65 to 85 with active or convalescent COVID-19. Sequencing was performed on peripheral blood. The CDR3 sequence: CASSSAYRGDGYTF. Here the CDR3 DNA reads TGTGCCAGCAGTAGCGCCTACAGGGGTGATGGCTACACCTTC.